These 12 T cell receptor beta chains were all obtained from the same sample, sequenced in a study of regulatory T cells in long-lasting Graves disease. Regarding time point: newly diagnosed GD, antithyroid drugs for less than 3 months. Following extraction of RNA from PBMCs, that RNA was used to make the TCR library. In building TCR beta libraries, iRepertoire HTBI primers were used together with Arm-PCR of CDR3 regions. Each CDR3 protein gets one entry after TCRdb re-called the multiplex PCR reads with MiXCR. This sample has 500,000 or so distinct CDR3 sequences, with 15% to 20% found just once. In addition, the sample was reused for a study of T cells in Graves' hyperthyroidism and ophthalmopathy.

This specimen consisted of peripheral blood mononuclear cells (PBMCs), obtained at new diagnosis, from a patient treated with antithyroid drugs. These TCRs come from a man aged 35 to 55 with Graves disease.

This clonotype was seen more than once but under ten times. The gene calls are TRBV11-2 and TRBJ1-1; possibly TRBD1 for D (6 bases). V lost 3 bases, J lost 5 bases, and 10 bases lay in between. In germline, CDR1 is SGHAT, CDR2 FQNNGV. This CDR3 comprises 13 residues. In DNA, the CDR3 is TGTGCCAGCAGCTTTACAGGGTTGACTGAAGCTTTCTTT. Translated, it gives CASSFTGLTEAFF.

This clonotype was counted many times. The V and J genes are TRBV7-2 and TRBJ2-5; no firm D call. CDR1 and CDR2 from the germline V gene are SGHTA and FQGNSA. Trimming cost V 2 bases and J 2 bases, with 6 bases left between them. CDR3 length: 13 residues. The CDR3 loop reads CASSLRRQETQYF. The CDR3 DNA sequence: TGTGCCAGCAGCTTAAGGCGGCAAGAGACCCAGTACTTC.

This clonotype has at least ten counts. The V gene is TRBV12-3 or TRBV12-4, the J gene TRBJ2-7, with 7 positions matching TRBD1. The ends lost 5 bases at V and 3 bases at J; junction bases unmatched: 16. The CDR3 spans 17 residues. The CDR3 loop reads CASSMATGTRFFYEQYF. The CDR3 DNA reads TGTGCCAGCAGTATGGCGACAGGGACACGGTTTTTCTACGAGCAGTACTTC.

There are many counts of this clonotype. V gene TRBV28 combines with J gene TRBJ1-1; D ambiguous. V was trimmed by 11 bases and J by 0 bases, leaving 7 bases between them. The CDR3 sequence is 11 residues long. Germline V gene lookup returns CDR1 MDHEN and CDR2 SYDVKM. This CDR3 reads CAAAVNTEAFF. CDR3 in DNA: TGTGCCGCGGCGGTGAACACTGAAGCTTTCTTT.

The count of this clonotype is one. A much larger clone sits a single nucleotide away, making a read error possible. The chain has TRBV6-1 and TRBJ2-1, with 8 bases matching TRBD1. The CDR3 has 17 residues. In germline, CDR1 is MNHNS, CDR2 SASEGT. Here the CDR3 reads CASSRGAGTGGYNGQFF. CDR3 DNA sequence: TGTGCCAGCAGTAGGGGGGCTGGGACAGGAGGTTACAATGGGCAGTTCTTC.

This clonotype was observed a single time. A junction end diverges from the germline sequence, so it may reflect a read error. J is TRBJ1-4 and V is TRBV20-1; D is unclear. Germline V lookup: CDR1 DFQATT, CDR2 SNEGSKA (reference sequence). The CDR3 sequence is 12 residues long. The DNA of the CDR3 is TGCAGTGCTAGATCAACTAATGGAAAACTGTTTTTT. Amino acids: CSARSTNGKLFF.

This clonotype has a count of ten or more. The rearrangement joins TRBV10-3 to TRBJ2-3; D gene unclear. The germline V gene has CDR1 ENHRY and CDR2 SYGVKD. Trimming left V 7 bases short and J 2 bases short, with 13 bases between. The CDR3 extends over 14 amino acids. The CDR3 DNA reads TGTGCCATCACCATGTCCAGCCCCACAGATACGCAGTATTTT. Translated, it gives CAITMSSPTDTQYF.

Notes on this clonotype: This likely comes from a read error, as the CDR3 has no conserved phenylalanine or tryptophan at its end. The chain is built from TRBV9 and TRBJ2-7, with 7 nucleotides matching TRBD1. V lost 3 bases, J lost 6 bases, and 9 bases stayed unmatched. The CDR3 covers 14 residues. Germline CDR1 is SGDLS and CDR2 is YYNGEE. CDR3 in amino acids: CASSGRQGAGEQYS. In DNA, the CDR3 is TGTGCCAGCAGCGGACGACAGGGCGCCGGCGAGCAGTACTCC.

The chain combines TRBV20-1 with TRBJ2-1; D is unresolved. The CDR3 extends over 12 amino acids. The ends were cut back, 6 bases at V and 5 bases at J, with 11 bases in the middle. CDR1 and CDR2 (germline): DFQATT, SNEGSKA (reference sequence). The CDR3 nucleotides are TGCAGTGCCCCGCCGGTCCACAATGAGCAGTTCTTC. This gives the protein CSAPPVHNEQFF.

This clonotype has more than one count but fewer than ten. The rearrangement links TRBV10-2 to TRBJ2-3, with 16 positions matching TRBD2. The CDR3 loop spans 17 amino acids. V was pared by 6 bases and J by 2 bases, with 5 bases of the junction left unmatched. CDR1 and CDR2 from the germline V gene are WSHSY and SAAADI. CDR3 DNA sequence: TGCGCCAGCAGCTCCGGGACTAGCGGGAGGGCCACAGATACGCAGTATTTT. Encoded protein: CASSSGTSGRATDTQYF.

This clonotype was recorded many times. The junction shows a germline mismatch at one end, possibly a read error. The rearrangement joins TRBV30 to TRBJ2-7; D uncertain. The V gene's germline CDR1 is GTSNPN and CDR2 SVGIG (reference sequence). This CDR3 spans 10 amino acids. CDR3 protein: CAWSVQGFKF. The CDR3 DNA is TGTGCCTGGAGTGTGCAAGGATTCAAATTC.

The count of this clonotype is one. This chain uses TRBV5-6 with TRBJ2-2, with 7 bases fitting TRBD1. CDR3 size: 19 residues. CDR1 and CDR2 (germline): SGHDT, YYEEEE. V was pared by 1 base and J by 2 bases, with 14 bases of the junction left unmatched. In DNA form, the CDR3 reads TGTGCCAGCAGCTTGATGACCGGGACAGCGGACTTAAACACCGGGGAGCTGTTTTTT. Its translation: CASSLMTGTADLNTGELFF.